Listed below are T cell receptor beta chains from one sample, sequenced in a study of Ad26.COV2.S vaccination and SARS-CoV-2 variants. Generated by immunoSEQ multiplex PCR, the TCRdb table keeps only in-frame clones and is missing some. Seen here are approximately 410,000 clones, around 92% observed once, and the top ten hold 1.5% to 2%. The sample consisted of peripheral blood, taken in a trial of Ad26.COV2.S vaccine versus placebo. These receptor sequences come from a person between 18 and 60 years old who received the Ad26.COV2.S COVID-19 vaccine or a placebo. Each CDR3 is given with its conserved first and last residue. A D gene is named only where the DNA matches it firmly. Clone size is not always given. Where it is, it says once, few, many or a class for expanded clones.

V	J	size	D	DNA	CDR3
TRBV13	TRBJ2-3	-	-	TGTGCCAGCAGCTTAAAGGGTTCCGATACGCAGTATTTT	CASSLKGSDTQYF
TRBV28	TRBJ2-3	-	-	TGTGCCAGCATCCCCCACCAGGGACGTAGTAGCACAGATACGCAGTATTTT	CASIPHQGRSSTDTQYF
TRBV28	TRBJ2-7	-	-	TGTGCCAGCAGCACCACAGGACAACTCTCCTACGAGCAGTACTTC	CASSTTGQLSYEQYF
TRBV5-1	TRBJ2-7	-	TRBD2	TGCGCCAGCAGCTTGGCTGGCGGGGGGCCCTACGAGCAGTACTTC	CASSLAGGGPYEQYF
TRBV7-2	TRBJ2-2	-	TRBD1	TGTGCCAGCAGCGTGCAGGACAGGGGTTTTCGGGAGCTGTTTTTT	CASSVQDRGFRELFF
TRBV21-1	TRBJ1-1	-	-	TGTGCCAGCACCCCGGAAGGGATGACTGAAGCTTTCTTT	CASTPEGMTEAFF
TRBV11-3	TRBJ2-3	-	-	TGTGCCAGCAGCTTAGACTCACCAGATACGCAGTATTTT	CASSLDSPDTQYF
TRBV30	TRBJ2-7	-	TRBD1	TGTGCCTGGAGTGTAGGACAGGGGGCGTCCTACGAGCAGTACTTC	CAWSVGQGASYEQYF
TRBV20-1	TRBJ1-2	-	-	TGCAGTGCTAGTCTGGTTACCTATGGCTACACCTTC	CSASLVTYGYTF
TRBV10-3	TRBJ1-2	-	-	TGTGCCATCAGAGGAGACAGTAACTATGGCTACACCTTC	CAIRGDSNYGYTF
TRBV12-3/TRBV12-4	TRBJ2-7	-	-	TGTGCCAGCAGTTTTGTCAGTTACTACGAGCAGTACTTC	CASSFVSYYEQYF
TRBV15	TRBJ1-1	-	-	TGTGCCACCAGCAGACCACCGGCACCGGGACACTCGAACACTGAAGCTTTCTTT	CATSRPPAPGHSNTEAFF
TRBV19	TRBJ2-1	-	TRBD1	TGTGCCAGTAGTTATGCAGGGGGCAATGAGCAGTTCTTC	CASSYAGGNEQFF
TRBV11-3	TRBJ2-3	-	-	TGTGCCAGCAGCCCCACAGGGCCCACAGATACGCAGTATTTT	CASSPTGPTDTQYF
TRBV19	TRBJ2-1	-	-	TGTGCCAGCAAGTACGTTGGGGGCGGATACAATGAGCAGTTCTTC	CASKYVGGGYNEQFF
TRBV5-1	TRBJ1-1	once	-	TGCGCCAGCAGCTCCGTAGGCTACACTGAAGCTTTCTTT	CASSSVGYTEAFF